The text below deals with one T cell receptor beta chain. Clones were sequenced by immunoSEQ multiplex PCR, and TCRdb holds only the in-frame ones, with some missing. The profile covers about 4,800 clones, with over 25% appearing a single time and around 7.9% taken by the ten largest. Between the trimmed V and J ends, which lost 5 bases and 8 bases, there was a span of 12 bases. The germline V gene has CDR1 MNHNS and CDR2 SASEGT. The CDR3 contains 12 residues. The sample belongs to a study of graft-versus-host responses after intestinal transplantation. Study information: Recipients were all induced with anti-thymocyte globulin, then given tacrolimus and steroids for around three years.

Study outcomes and limitations: GvH clones were found in recipient marrow; some appeared first in ileum or blood. Early HvG declines after transplant were associated with peak circulating GvH clone levels.

This clonotype was sampled from a human patient who was an organ donor for intestinal transplantation. The sequences come from alloreactive CD4+ T cells from a mixed lymphocyte reaction culture, collected before transplantation. The subset is: CFSE-low proliferating T cells sorted from roughly six-day pre-transplant mixed lymphocyte reaction (GvH or HvG direction). J is TRBJ1-2 and V is TRBV6-1, with TRBD1 as a possible D gene (5 bases). The CDR3 reads CASSPQGLGYTF. In nucleotides, the CDR3 is TGTGCCAGCAGTCCTCAGGGTCTCGGCTACACCTTC.